This T cell receptor (beta chain) was documented in a study of T-cell memory formation after mild COVID-19. The CDR3 covers 14 residues. The ends lost 3 bases at V and 3 bases at J; junction bases unmatched: 3. The germline V gene encodes CDR1 KGHSH and CDR2 LQKENI. The study's findings and limits: Pre-infection memory already had some responding clones, implying cross-reactive memory joined.

TCRdb independently ran MiXCR on the 5' RACE reads; one entry per CDR3 protein. The table lists around 340,000 distinct CDR3 sequences, 15% to 20% of them singletons. Of note for this clonotype: Its cognate antigen is unknown.

This sequence joins TRBV18 and TRBJ1-2, with TRBD1 matching over 8 bases. The sequenced sample consisted of PBMCs or a T cell subset sorted from them (not recorded which). The sequence came from a man younger than 35 who had mild COVID-19 (a few samples of this study predate the infection). Cell type and time point are not known. CDR3 protein: CASSPGQVYYGYTF. In DNA, the CDR3 is TGTGCCAGCTCACCGGGACAGGTCTACTATGGCTACACCTTC.